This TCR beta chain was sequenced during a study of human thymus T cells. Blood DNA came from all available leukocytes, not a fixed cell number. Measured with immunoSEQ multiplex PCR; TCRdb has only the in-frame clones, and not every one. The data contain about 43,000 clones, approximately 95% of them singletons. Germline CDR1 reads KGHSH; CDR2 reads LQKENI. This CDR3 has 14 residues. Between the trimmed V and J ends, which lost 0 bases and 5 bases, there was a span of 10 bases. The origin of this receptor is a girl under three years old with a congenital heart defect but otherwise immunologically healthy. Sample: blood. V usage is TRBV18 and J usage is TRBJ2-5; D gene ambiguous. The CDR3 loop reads CASSPPVPKETQYF. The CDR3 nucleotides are TGTGCCAGCTCACCACCGGTTCCGAAGGAGACCCAGTACTTC. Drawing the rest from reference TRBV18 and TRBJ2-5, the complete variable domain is NAGVMQNPRHLVRRRGQEARLRCSPMKGHSHVYWYRQLPEEGLKFMVYLQKENIIDESGMPKERFSAEFPKEGPSILRIQQVVRGDSAAYFCASSPPVPKETQYFGPGTRLLVL.